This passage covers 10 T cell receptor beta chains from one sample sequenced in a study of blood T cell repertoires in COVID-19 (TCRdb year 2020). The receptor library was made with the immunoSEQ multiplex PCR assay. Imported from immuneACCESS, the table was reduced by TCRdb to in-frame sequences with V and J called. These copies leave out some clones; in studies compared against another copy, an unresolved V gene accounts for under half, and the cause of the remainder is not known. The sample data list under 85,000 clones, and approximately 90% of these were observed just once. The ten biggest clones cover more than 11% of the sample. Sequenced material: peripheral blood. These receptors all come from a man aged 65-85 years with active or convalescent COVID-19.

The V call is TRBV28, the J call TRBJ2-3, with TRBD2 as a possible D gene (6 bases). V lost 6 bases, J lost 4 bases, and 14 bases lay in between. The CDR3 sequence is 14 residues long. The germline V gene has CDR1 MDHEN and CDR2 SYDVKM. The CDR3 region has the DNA TGTGCCAGCAGCCTCCCAAGGAGGGCAGATACGCAGTATTTT. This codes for CASSLPRRADTQYF.

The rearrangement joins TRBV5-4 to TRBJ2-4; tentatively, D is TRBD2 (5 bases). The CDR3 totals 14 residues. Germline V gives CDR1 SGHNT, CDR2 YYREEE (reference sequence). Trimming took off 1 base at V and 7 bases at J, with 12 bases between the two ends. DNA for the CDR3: TGTGCCAGCAGCTTGCAAGAGGGAACGAACATTCAGTACTTC. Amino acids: CASSLQEGTNIQYF. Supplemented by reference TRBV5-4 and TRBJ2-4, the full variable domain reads ETGVTQSPTHLIKTRGQQVTLRCSSQSGHNTVSWYQQALGQGPQFIFQYYREEENGRGNFPPRFSGLQFPNYSSELNVNALELDDSALYLCASSLQEGTNIQYFGAGTRLSVL.

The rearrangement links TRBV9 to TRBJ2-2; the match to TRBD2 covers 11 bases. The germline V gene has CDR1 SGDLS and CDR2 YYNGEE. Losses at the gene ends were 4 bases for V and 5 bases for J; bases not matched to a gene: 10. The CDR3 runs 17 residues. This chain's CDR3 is CASSTSPLAGVTGELFF. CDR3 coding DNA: TGTGCCAGCAGCACTTCCCCACTAGCGGGAGTAACCGGGGAGCTGTTTTTT.

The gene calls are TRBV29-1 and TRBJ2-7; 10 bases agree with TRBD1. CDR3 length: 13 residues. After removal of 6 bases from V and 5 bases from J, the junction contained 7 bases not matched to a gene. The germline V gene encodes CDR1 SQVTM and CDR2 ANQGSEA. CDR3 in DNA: TGCAGCGTCGCTTTAGGGACAGGGGACGAGCAGTACTTC. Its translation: CSVALGTGDEQYF.

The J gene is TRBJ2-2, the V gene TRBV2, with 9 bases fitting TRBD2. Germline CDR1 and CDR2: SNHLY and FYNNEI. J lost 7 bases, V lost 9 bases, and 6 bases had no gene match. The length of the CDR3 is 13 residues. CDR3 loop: CASKREVGGELFF. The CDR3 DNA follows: TGTGCCAGTAAGCGGGAGGTCGGCGGGGAGCTGTTTTTT.

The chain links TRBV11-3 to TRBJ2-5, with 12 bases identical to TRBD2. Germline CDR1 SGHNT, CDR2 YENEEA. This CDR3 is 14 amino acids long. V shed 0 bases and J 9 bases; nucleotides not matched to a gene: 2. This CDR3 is CASSLEGTSGPQYF. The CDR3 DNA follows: TGTGCCAGCAGCTTAGAGGGGACTAGCGGGCCCCAGTACTTC. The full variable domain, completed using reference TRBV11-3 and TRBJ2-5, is EAGVVQSPRYKIIEKKQPVAFWCNPISGHNTLYWYLQNLGQGPELLIRYENEEAVDDSQLPKDRFSAERLKGVDSTLKIQPAELGDSAVYLCASSLEGTSGPQYFGPGTRLLVL.

The CDR3 sequence is CASSPTSGRGADTQYF. The CDR3 DNA follows: TGTGCCAGCAGCCCCACTAGCGGGAGAGGTGCAGATACGCAGTATTTT. This chain links TRBV5-4 with TRBJ2-3, with TRBD2 matching over 11 bases. Looked up from germline, CDR1 is SGHNT and CDR2 is YYREEE (reference sequence). V lost 4 bases to trimming and J lost 4 bases; unmatched junction nucleotides: 8. The CDR3 has 16 amino acids.

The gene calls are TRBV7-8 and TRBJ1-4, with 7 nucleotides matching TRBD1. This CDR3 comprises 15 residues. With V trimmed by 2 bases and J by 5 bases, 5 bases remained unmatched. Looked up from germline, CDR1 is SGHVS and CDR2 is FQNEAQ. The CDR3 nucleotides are TGTGCCAGCAGCTTATTGGGGACAGTAAATGAAAAACTGTTTTTT. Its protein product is CASSLLGTVNEKLFF.

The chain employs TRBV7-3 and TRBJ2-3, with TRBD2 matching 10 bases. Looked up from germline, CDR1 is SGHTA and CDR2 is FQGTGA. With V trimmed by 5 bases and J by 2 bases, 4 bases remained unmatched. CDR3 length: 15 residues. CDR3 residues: CASSLGLANTDTQYF. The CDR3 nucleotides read TGTGCCAGCAGCCTGGGACTAGCGAACACAGATACGCAGTATTTT.

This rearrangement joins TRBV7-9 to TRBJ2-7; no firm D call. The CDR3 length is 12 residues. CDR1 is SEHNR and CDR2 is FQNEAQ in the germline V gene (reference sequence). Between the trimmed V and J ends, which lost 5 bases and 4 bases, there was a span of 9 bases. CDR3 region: CASSPTAYEQYF. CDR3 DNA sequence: TGTGCCAGCAGCCCAACTGCTTACGAGCAGTACTTC.